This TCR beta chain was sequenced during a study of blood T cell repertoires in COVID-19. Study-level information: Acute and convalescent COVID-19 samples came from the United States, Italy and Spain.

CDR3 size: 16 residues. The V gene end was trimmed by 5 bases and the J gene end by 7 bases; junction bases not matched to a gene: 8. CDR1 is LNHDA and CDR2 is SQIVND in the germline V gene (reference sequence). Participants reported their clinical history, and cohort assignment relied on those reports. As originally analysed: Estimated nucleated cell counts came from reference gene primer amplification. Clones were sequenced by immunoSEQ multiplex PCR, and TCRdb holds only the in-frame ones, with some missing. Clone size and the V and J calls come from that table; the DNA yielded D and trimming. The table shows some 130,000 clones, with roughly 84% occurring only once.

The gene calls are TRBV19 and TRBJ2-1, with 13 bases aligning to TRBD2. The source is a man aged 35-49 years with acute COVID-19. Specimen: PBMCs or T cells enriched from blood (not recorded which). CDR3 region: CASSQGLAGIGNEQFF. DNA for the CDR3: TGTGCCAGTAGTCAGGGACTAGCGGGAATCGGGAATGAGCAGTTCTTC.